This entry lists 7 T cell receptor beta chains sequenced from one sample in a study of blood T cell repertoires in COVID-19. The assay was immunoSEQ multiplex PCR, and TCRdb's table has in-frame clones only and misses some. The sample holds 340,000 or so clones, approximately 86% seen once. Sequencing used PBMCs or T cells enriched from blood (not recorded which). All receptors derive from a woman in her thirties or forties with acute COVID-19.

The V call is TRBV15, the J call TRBJ2-3, with 9 bases aligning to TRBD2. V trimming: 0 bases; J trimming: 3 bases; junction bases outside the gene matches: 4. Germline CDR1 and CDR2: LNHNV and YYDKDF (reference sequence). The CDR3 is made up of 16 amino acids. The CDR3 DNA follows: TGTGCCACCAGCAGAGATGGCGGGAGGGGGACAGATACGCAGTATTTT. It encodes CATSRDGGRGTDTQYF.

This chain connects TRBV19 to TRBJ1-4; 9 nucleotides line up with TRBD1. The CDR3 has 17 amino acids. CDR1 and CDR2 (germline): LNHDA, SQIVND (reference sequence). V shed 4 bases, J shed 3 bases, and the junction held 9 bases outside the gene matches. The CDR3 spells CASSNRDRVFANEKLFF. CDR3 DNA sequence: TGTGCCAGTAGTAACCGGGACAGGGTATTTGCTAATGAAAAACTGTTTTTT.

V gene TRBV5-5 combines with J gene TRBJ1-6, with TRBD1 as a possible D gene (5 bases). The V end lost 5 bases, the J end lost 7 bases, and 16 bases lay between the germline ends. CDR1 SGHKS and CDR2 YYEKEE come from the germline V gene (reference sequence). The CDR3 has 15 amino acids. The chain's CDR3 is CASSWGPNVNSPLHF. The CDR3 nucleotides read TGTGCCAGCAGTTGGGGCCCGAACGTGAATTCACCCCTCCACTTT.

The chain uses TRBV7-9 and TRBJ1-6; D gene ambiguous. Deletions cut 4 bases from V and 0 bases from J, with 7 bases between. The CDR3 has 15 amino acids. From germline, CDR1 is SEHNR and CDR2 FQNEAQ (reference sequence). CDR3 nucleotides: TGTGCCAGCAGCTCCGACATCTCCTATAATTCACCCCTCCACTTT. Translation gives CASSSDISYNSPLHF. Using reference TRBV7-9 and TRBJ1-6 for the parts outside the CDR3, the full variable domain is DTGVSQNPRHKITKRGQNVTFRCDPISEHNRLYWYRQTLGQGPEFLTYFQNEAQLEKSRLLSDRFSAERPKGSFSTLEIQRTEQGDSAMYLCASSSDISYNSPLHFGNGTRLTVT.

The V gene is TRBV9, the J gene TRBJ2-3; 7 bases are a match to TRBD2. The germline CDR1 and CDR2 sequences are SGDLS and YYNGEE. J lost 4 bases, V lost 4 bases, and 9 bases had no gene match. CDR3 length equals 15 residues. CDR3 nucleotide sequence: TGTGCCAGCAGCTTGGGGGGAGGGCTTTCAGATACGCAGTATTTT. Translated: CASSLGGGLSDTQYF. Full variable domain (missing parts from reference TRBV9 and TRBJ2-3): DSGVTQTPKHLITATGQRVTLRCSPRSGDLSVYWYQQSLDQGLQFLIQYYNGEERAKGNILERFSAQQFPDLHSELNLSSLELGDSALYFCASSLGGGLSDTQYFGPGTRLTVL.

This chain links TRBV27 with TRBJ2-7; 8 nucleotides match TRBD2. Trimming removed 5 bases from V and 4 bases from J; junction bases left unmatched: 13. Per the germline V gene, CDR1 is MNHEY and CDR2 is SMNVEV (reference sequence). This CDR3 is built from 16 residues. In DNA, the CDR3 is TGTGCCAGCAGTCCCGAGGCCAGCGGGAGAGCGTACGAGCAGTACTTC. It codes for CASSPEASGRAYEQYF.

The rearrangement links TRBV5-4 to TRBJ2-7, with 9 bases fitting TRBD2. Germline CDR1 reads SGHNT; CDR2 reads YYREEE (reference sequence). Germline trimming cut 4 bases from V and 5 bases from J; bases unmatched to any gene: 7. There are 14 residues in the CDR3. CDR3 amino acids: CASSPAGGRHEQYF. CDR3 bases: TGTGCCAGCAGCCCTGCGGGGGGGCGGCACGAGCAGTACTTC.